This TCR beta chain was sequenced during a study of cytomegalovirus exposure and HLA in healthy donors (dated by TCRdb to about 2017). At the level of the whole study: According to an earlier analysis of a few hundred of the donors, 150 million to 200 million T cells yielded 117 million unique TCR beta sequences and 276 Gb of sequence data. About 300 gigabases of sequencing data and roughly 81 million unique TCR sequences made up an early release that covered over 550 HLA-typed donors. Of the 350 to 450 genotyped donors, 65% to 90% were placed in the genetic ancestry cluster associated with self-reported Caucasian donors. The study was designed to test whether signatures of past pathogen exposure could be identified by cataloging public T cell receptors. The study used immunosequencing to profile the T cell repertoires of 666 subjects and linked those repertoires to cytomegalovirus serostatus. Besides the first cohort of approximately 670 subjects, a separate validation cohort made up of 120 different subjects was used. To predict cytomegalovirus infection status, the study brought together high-throughput TCR immunosequencing, statistical association of individual TCRs with disease status, and machine learning. A later analysis re-analyzed previously published TCR beta repertoires from 500 to 700 donors and added high-resolution HLA genotyping to study TCR occurrence patterns. The later analysis used no new phenotypic data to find candidate immune exposures, relying instead on TCR beta sequences and their occurrence across donors. To decide whether each TCR beta V gene segment behaved as functional or pseudogenic, an earlier analysis of some 600 of the donors relied on high-throughput TCR beta sequencing. Donor age, sex, ethnicity and CMV serostatus were compiled together with the repertoire data. Genome-wide SNP genotypes for about 55% of the roughly 670 donors were used in a later genetic analysis, which treated that subset as a discovery cohort. All discovery cohort repertoires had been generated on a single sequencing platform. Both class I and class II loci were covered by HLA typing, at four-digit resolution. Typing coverage differed by locus: A, B, C, DRB1 and DQB1 were typed in roughly 620-630 donors, DQA1 in about 550, DPA1 in around 610, and DPB1 in 472. A handful of DR-DQ haplotypes were handled as single units for association and clustering because linkage in the cohort was strong. Among 350 to 400 genotyped donors of the cohort, an average of roughly 240,000 unique TCR beta nucleotide sequences were sequenced per donor, roughly a sixth of them non-productive.

The cohort was made up of roughly 670 healthy bone marrow donors. At the time of sampling, every cohort member was nominally healthy, though immune exposures that went unrecorded were likely present. The donor tested CMV seronegative and was one of the 352 seronegative cohort members. A peripheral blood sample was collected from each donor, and TCR beta sequencing was performed on peripheral blood mononuclear cells. Genomic DNA was extracted from the blood cell samples with the Qiagen DNeasy Blood Extraction Kit. For this clone: The antigen this receptor binds is unknown.

Receptor libraries were prepared by the immunoSEQ multiplex PCR assay. For the multiplex PCR, a mixture combining 60 forward primers for TCR Vbeta segments and 13 reverse primers for TCR Jbeta segments was used. Amplification of the CDR3 region of rearranged TCR beta genes was performed with a multiplex PCR assay on genomic DNA. The Illumina HiSeq System was used to sequence the amplified TCR beta libraries as 87-base-pair reads. The original methods were these. A later analysis counted tens of millions of unique TCR beta chains across the 670 or so repertoires, and roughly 11 million of these chains were shared by at least two donors. Raw reads were error-corrected and collapsed into unique sequences with a nearest-neighbor algorithm that merged closely related sequences to remove PCR and sequencing errors. To assign V, D and J gene segments, CDR3 sequences were aligned to IMGT reference sequences. For a sequence to be retained, a match of at least six nucleotides was required to both a V gene segment and a J gene segment. Rearrangements were called productive when the CDR3 lacked stop codons and stayed in frame with V and J; all others were non-productive. Following IMGT convention, CDR3 was defined as the stretch from the second conserved V-encoded cysteine up to the conserved J-encoded phenylalanine. Sequences without an unambiguous match to a single V gene segment were excluded from the earlier analysis of 587 of the donors. In an earlier analysis of 587 of the donors, V segments were called functional above 56.7% productive rearrangements and were called segregating when the between-donor standard deviation exceeded 5%. A statistical classification framework was built to diagnose cytomegalovirus status from the catalog of TCR beta chain sequences. In a later analysis, V and J genes were assigned by comparing TCR nucleotide sequences against IMGT/GENE-DB human TR gene sequences. Using the TCRdist pipeline, a later analysis assigned CDR3 sequences along with most-parsimonious VDJ recombination scenarios. In a later analysis, each TCR beta chain was defined by its CDR3 amino acid sequence together with its V-gene family, and reads lacking a unique V-gene family were excluded. In a later analysis, 550 to 650 highly shared, low-generation-probability nucleotide sequences were removed to address suspected cross-contamination and a sequencing artifact. In a later analysis, a clonal expansion index for each public chain was calculated from normalized within-repertoire ranks of inferred template counts. In a later analysis, generation probabilities were computed with a VDJ recombination model fitted to out-of-frame rearrangements, and the resulting probabilities were checked against IGoR. In a later analysis, TCR-TCR, TCR-HLA and TCR-CMV co-occurrence was scored with hypergeometric tests, and a repertoire-size bias correction was applied to TCR pairs. In a later analysis, false discovery rates were estimated by permuting HLA or CMV assignments 20 times. In a later analysis, co-occurring TCRs were grouped using DBSCAN, and TCRdist sequence similarity was added for clustering within HLA-allele-positive subsets. Repertoires with fewer than 30,000 or more than 120,000 public chains, plus five repertoires with anomalous nucleotide sharing, were excluded from co-occurrence clustering. TCRdb took over this immuneACCESS table, retaining in-frame rearrangements with V and J assigned. Such tables are incomplete; in checked studies, under half of the missing clones stem from an unresolved V gene, and the remainder is unexplained. That table is the source of V, J and clone size, and D and trimming were worked out from the DNA. The table kept for this sample lists around 70,000 clones. The ten top clones hold around 5% of the sample.

Study-wide findings and limitations: Cytomegalovirus status was reported to be diagnosed by the classifier with high specificity and sensitivity in both the original and validation cohorts. A few of the identified cytomegalovirus-associated TCR beta chains were confirmed in vitro to be specific for cytomegalovirus antigens. V-gene and J-gene trimming of TCR beta chains was associated with a missense DCLRE1C variant in a later genetic analysis, and the association was replicated in an independent cohort. Compared with the roughly 710-donor mean, donors in an Asian-associated ancestry cluster had fewer N-insertions in productive TCRs, according to a later genetic analysis. In an earlier analysis of some 640 of the donors, most TCR beta V segments were observed in productive rearrangements about 87% or about 30% of the time, broadly matching IMGT annotations. Because counts were too low, roughly 18 rarely observed V segments, including chromosome 9 orphons, were left out of the earlier analysis of 587 of the donors. According to a later analysis, TCR association rates differed among HLA loci, with DRB1 alleles showing the most associated TCRs and HLA-C alleles showing the fewest. Roughly uniform sequencing depth across donors was assumed in presence/absence analyses, although this assumption may not hold. The only immune exposure information available for the cohort was CMV serostatus. A cluster of highly shared sequence variants was judged likely to represent a technical artifact of the sequencing pipeline. In a later analysis, HLA-associated TCR beta chains were found to be more clonally expanded and to have lower generation probabilities than equally common non-associated chains. Only TCR beta chains were sequenced in this cohort, and the absence of alpha or paired-chain data limited detectable features. Correlated functional status among segregating V segments might be attributable to linkage disequilibrium, but an unknown experimental factor could not be ruled out. Most CMV-associated TCR beta chains appeared to be HLA-restricted in a later analysis, and the HLA associations seemed to be driven largely by CMV exposure. Because HLA typing was unavailable for some donors at each locus, only the typed subset was used in association tests. The authors suggested that the approach could potentially be extended to other disease states and immunological phenotypes. Specific HLA alleles were associated with 15,000 to 20,000 TCR beta sequences at a false discovery rate of 0.05 in a later analysis. A further reported finding was that TCR beta sequences accurately predicted the HLA-A and HLA-B alleles for most subjects in the first cohort. In the study, around 150 TCR beta chains were listed as associated with cytomegalovirus. A later analysis reported that several top co-occurrence clusters appeared linked to parvovirus B19, influenza, CMV and Epstein-Barr virus. Strong co-occurrence of HLA alleles, especially DR and DQ, made assigning TCR associations to individual alleles difficult. While some public TCRs were present in many individuals, most TCR sequences turned up only very rarely across donors.

The TCR comes from a man between 35 and 55 years old in good health and CMV-seronegative. Sequencing was carried out using PBMCs.

The CDR3 protein: CASSSTGSEAFF. The DNA sequence is TGTGCCAGCAGCTCGACAGGGTCTGAAGCTTTCTTT. Here the chain combines TRBV11-2 and TRBJ1-1; TRBD1 agrees with 7 junctional bases. The CDR3 covers 12 residues, taking in both the cysteine and the phenylalanine. The sequence is cut down to CDR3 DNA, 36 bases in frame from base 1. V trim: 4 bases; J trim: 6 bases; unmatched bases: 2. CDR1 SGHAT and CDR2 FQNNGV were looked up in the germline V gene.